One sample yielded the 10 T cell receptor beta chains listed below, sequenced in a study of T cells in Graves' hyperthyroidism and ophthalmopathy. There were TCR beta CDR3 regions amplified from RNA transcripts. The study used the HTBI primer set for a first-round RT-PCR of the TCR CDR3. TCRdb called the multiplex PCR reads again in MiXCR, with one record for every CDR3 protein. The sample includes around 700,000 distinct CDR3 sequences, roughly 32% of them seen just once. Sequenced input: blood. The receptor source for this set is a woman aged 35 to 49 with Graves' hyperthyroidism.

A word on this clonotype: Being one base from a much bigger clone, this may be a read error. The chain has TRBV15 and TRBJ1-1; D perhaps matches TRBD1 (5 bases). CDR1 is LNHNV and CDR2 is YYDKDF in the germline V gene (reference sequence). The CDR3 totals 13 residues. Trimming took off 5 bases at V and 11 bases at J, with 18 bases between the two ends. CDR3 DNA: TGTGCCACCAGCGGCGCCAATGGGGGGGAGGCTTTCTTT. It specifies CATSGANGGEAFF.

DNA of the CDR3: TGTGCCAGCAGCCTGACAGGGGAGTATAATTCACCCCTCCACTTT. Translation: CASSLTGEYNSPLHF. The chain couples TRBV7-2 to TRBJ1-6, with 8 bases aligning to TRBD1. In germline, CDR1 is SGHTA, CDR2 FQGNSA. J was trimmed by 4 bases and V by 5 bases; bases with no gene match: 4. The CDR3 runs to 15 residues.

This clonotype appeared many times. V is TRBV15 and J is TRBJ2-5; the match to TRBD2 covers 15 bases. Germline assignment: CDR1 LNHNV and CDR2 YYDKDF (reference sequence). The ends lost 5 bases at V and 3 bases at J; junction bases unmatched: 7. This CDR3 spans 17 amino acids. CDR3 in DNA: TGTGCCACCAGCCGATGGACTAGCGGGGGGGAAAAAGAGACCCAGTACTTC. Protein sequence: CATSRWTSGGEKETQYF. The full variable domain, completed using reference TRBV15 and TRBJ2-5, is DAMVIQNPRYQVTQFGKPVTLSCSQTLNHNVMYWYQQKSSQAPKLLFHYYDKDFNNEADTPDNFQSRRPNTSFCFLDIRSPGLGDTAMYLCATSRWTSGGEKETQYFGPGTRLLVL.

The CDR3 bases are TGTGCCAGCAGTTTTTCATCTCGGGCAGCCGCCTACGAGCAGTACTTC. Its translation is CASSFSSRAAAYEQYF. The chain links TRBV7-2 to TRBJ2-7, with no clear D. In germline, CDR1 is SGHTA, CDR2 FQGNSA. Trimming left V 6 bases short and J 2 bases short, with 20 bases between. This CDR3 contains 16 residues. The entire variable domain, with the rest obtained from reference TRBV7-2 and TRBJ2-7, is as follows: GAGVSQSPSNKVTEKGKDVELRCDPISGHTALYWYRQSLGQGLEFLIYFQGNSAPDKSGLPSDRFSAERTGGSVSTLTIQRTQQEDSAVYLCASSFSSRAAAYEQYFGPGTRLTVT.

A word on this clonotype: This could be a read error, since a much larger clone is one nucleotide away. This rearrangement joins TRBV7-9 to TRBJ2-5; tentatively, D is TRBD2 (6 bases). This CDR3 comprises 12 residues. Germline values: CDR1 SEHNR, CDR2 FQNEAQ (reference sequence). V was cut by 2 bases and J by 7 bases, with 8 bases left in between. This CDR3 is CASSLMGGTQYF. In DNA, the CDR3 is TGTGCCAGCAGCTTAATGGGAGGGACCCAGTACTTC.

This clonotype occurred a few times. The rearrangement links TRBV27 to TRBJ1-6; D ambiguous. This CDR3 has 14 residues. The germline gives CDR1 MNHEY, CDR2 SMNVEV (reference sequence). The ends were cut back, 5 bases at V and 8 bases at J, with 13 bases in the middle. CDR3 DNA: TGTGCCAGCAGTGAGTGGGGTAGCGATTCACCCCTCCACTTT. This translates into CASSEWGSDSPLHF.

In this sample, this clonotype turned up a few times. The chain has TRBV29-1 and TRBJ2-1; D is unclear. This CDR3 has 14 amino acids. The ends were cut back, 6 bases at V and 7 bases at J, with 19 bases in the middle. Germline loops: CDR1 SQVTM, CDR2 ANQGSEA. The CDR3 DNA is TGCAGCGTCCGAAGGTATAGGGCATCTAATGAGCAGTTCTTC. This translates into CSVRRYRASNEQFF.

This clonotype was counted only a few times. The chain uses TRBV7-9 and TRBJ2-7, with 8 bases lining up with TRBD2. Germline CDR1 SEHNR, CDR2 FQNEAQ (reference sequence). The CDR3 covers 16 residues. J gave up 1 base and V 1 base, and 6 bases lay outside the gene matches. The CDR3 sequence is CASSLEVSGKSYEQYF. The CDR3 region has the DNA TGTGCCAGCAGCTTAGAAGTTAGCGGGAAATCCTACGAGCAGTACTTC.

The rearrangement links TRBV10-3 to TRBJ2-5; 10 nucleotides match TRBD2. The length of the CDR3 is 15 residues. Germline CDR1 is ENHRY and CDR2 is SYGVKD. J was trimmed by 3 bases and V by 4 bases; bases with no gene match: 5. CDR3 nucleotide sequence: TGTGCCATCAGTGGGGCTAGCGGGAGCGAAGAGACCCAGTACTTC. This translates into CAISGASGSEETQYF.

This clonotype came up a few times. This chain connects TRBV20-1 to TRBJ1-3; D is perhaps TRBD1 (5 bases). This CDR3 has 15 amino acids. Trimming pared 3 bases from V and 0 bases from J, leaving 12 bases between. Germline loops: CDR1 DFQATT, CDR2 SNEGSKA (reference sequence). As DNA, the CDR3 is TGCAGTGCTAGGGAGGGACCCAGCTCTGGAAACACCATATATTTT. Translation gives CSAREGPSSGNTIYF.